These 21 T cell receptor beta chains originate from one sample sequenced in a study of cytomegalovirus exposure and HLA in healthy donors. The PCR was carried out with 60 Vbeta primers and 13 Jbeta primers. The table came from immunoSEQ multiplex PCR; TCRdb's copy has only in-frame clones and leaves some out. The sample yields some 200,000 clones, about three quarters seen once. Sequences were obtained from PBMCs. Source of these receptors: a middle-aged man in good health and CMV-seronegative.

V gene TRBV6-5 combines with J gene TRBJ2-3, with D hard to call. The CDR3 runs 14 residues. Germline V gene data show CDR1 as MNHEY and CDR2 as SVGAGI. V lost 6 bases and J 4 bases, leaving 14 bases between the germline ends. DNA of the CDR3: TGTGCCAGCAGCCCCGACTCTCCCCCAGATACGCAGTATTTT. Protein product: CASSPDSPPDTQYF.

The rearrangement uses TRBV27 and TRBJ1-1; D perhaps matches TRBD1 (6 bases). This CDR3 is built from 15 residues. Germline loops: CDR1 MNHEY, CDR2 SMNVEV (reference sequence). The V end was cut by 2 bases, the J end by 2 bases, with 12 bases between. The CDR3 spells CASSLGGRFNTEAFF. The CDR3 DNA reads as TGTGCCAGCAGTTTAGGGGGCAGATTCAACACTGAAGCTTTCTTT.

The chain couples TRBV28 to TRBJ2-2; tentatively, D is TRBD1 (6 bases). The V end was cut by 4 bases, the J end by 4 bases, with 13 bases between. This CDR3 comprises 15 residues. Germline assignment: CDR1 MDHEN and CDR2 SYDVKM. DNA of the CDR3: TGTGCCAGCAGTTCACAACAGGGATTCACCGGGGAGCTGTTTTTT. Amino acid sequence: CASSSQQGFTGELFF.

The gene calls are TRBV12-5 and TRBJ1-5; weak D call: TRBD1 (5 bases). The germline CDR1 and CDR2 sequences are LGHNT and FRNRAP. This CDR3 contains 13 residues. Trimming cost V 3 bases and J 5 bases, with 8 bases left between them. The CDR3 nucleotides are TGTGCTAGTGGTTTCGGGGGGGATCAGCCCCAGCATTTT. This translates into CASGFGGDQPQHF.

The chain employs TRBV9 and TRBJ1-1; D is unresolved. With 5 bases removed from V and 11 bases from J, the gap between germline ends came to 16 bases. Germline lookup yields CDR1 SGDLS and CDR2 YYNGEE. The CDR3 has 12 residues. CDR3 in amino acids: CASSQTLGRAFF. In nucleotides, the CDR3 is TGTGCCAGCAGTCAAACGCTAGGGAGGGCTTTCTTT.

The rearrangement uses TRBV6-5 and TRBJ1-1, with D tentatively TRBD1 (6 bases). Germline CDR1 reads MNHEY; CDR2 reads SVGAGI. The CDR3 totals 14 residues. Trimming shortened V by 5 bases and J by 1 base, and 11 bases separated the two germline ends. The CDR3 sequence is CASSTGQQNTEAFF. The CDR3, as DNA: TGTGCCAGCAGTACCGGACAGCAGAACACTGAAGCTTTCTTT.

The chain couples TRBV5-1 to TRBJ2-5, with D possibly being TRBD1 (6 bases). The end of the DNA is better explained by TRBJ2-7, so the J call may be wrong. There are 14 residues in the CDR3. Germline V gives CDR1 SGHRS, CDR2 YFSETQ. The CDR3 DNA is TGCGCCAGCAGCTTGTGGGACACCTCCTACGAGCAGTACTTC. Amino acids: CASSLWDTSYEQYF.

Concerning this clone itself: One end of the junction fails to match germline, which may point to a read error. Other DNA sequences of this sample code for an identical CDR3. This sequence joins TRBV27 and TRBJ2-2; possible D gene TRBD2, 6 bases. The CDR3 runs to 14 residues. The V gene's germline CDR1 is MNHEY and CDR2 SMNVEV (reference sequence). Here the CDR3 reads CASTPGGETGELFF. The CDR3 DNA follows: TGCGCCAGCACTCCTGGAGGGGAAACCGGGGAGCTGTTTTTT.

This chain connects TRBV5-1 to TRBJ2-2; 8 bases are shared with TRBD1. CDR1 SGHRS and CDR2 YFSETQ come from the germline V gene. The CDR3 length is 14 residues. Losses at the gene ends were 4 bases for V and 5 bases for J; bases not matched to a gene: 4. The CDR3 loop reads CASSLDRVTGELFF. CDR3 DNA sequence: TGCGCCAGCAGCCTGGACAGGGTTACCGGGGAGCTGTTTTTT.

The chain is built from TRBV4-2 and TRBJ1-5, with a weak D call TRBD1 (6 bases). CDR3 length: 16 amino acids. Germline V lookup: CDR1 LGHNA, CDR2 YNFKEQ. V was shortened by 4 bases and J by 0 bases, with 13 bases between the two germline ends. The CDR3 bases are TGTGCCAGCAGCCCATGGACAGATCTTAGCAATCAGCCCCAGCATTTT. Its protein is CASSPWTDLSNQPQHF.

This sequence joins TRBV13 and TRBJ2-1; 9 nucleotides match TRBD1. The CDR3 sequence is 14 residues long. CDR1 PRHDT and CDR2 FYEKMQ come from the germline V gene (reference sequence). V lost 4 bases and J lost 3; bases outside the gene matches: 1. In nucleotides, the CDR3 is TGTGCCAGCAGCTCGGACAGGGGCTACAATGAGCAGTTCTTC. Translating it yields CASSSDRGYNEQFF. Full variable domain (rest looked up from reference TRBV13 and TRBJ2-1): AAGVIQSPRHLIKEKRETATLKCYPIPRHDTVYWYQQGPGQDPQFLISFYEKMQSDKGSIPDRFSAQQFSDYHSELNMSSLELGDSALYFCASSSDRGYNEQFFGPGTRLTVL.

The chain links TRBV11-2 to TRBJ2-7, with D maybe TRBD1 (5 bases). V was trimmed by 2 bases and J by 3 bases, leaving 11 bases between them. The CDR3 sequence is 14 residues long. CDR1 is SGHAT, CDR2 FQNNGV, per germline. Written as DNA, the CDR3 is TGTGCCAGCAGCTTAAGCCCAGGGAACTACGAGCAGTACTTC. Translating it yields CASSLSPGNYEQYF.

The J gene is TRBJ2-7, the V gene TRBV7-8, with D unclear. The CDR3 totals 13 residues. Germline CDR1 and CDR2: SGHVS and FQNEAQ. Trimming left V 1 base short and J 2 bases short, with 6 bases between. CDR3 region: CASSLDAAYEQYF. The CDR3 DNA follows: TGTGCCAGCAGCTTAGATGCAGCCTACGAGCAGTACTTC.

This chain connects TRBV5-1 to TRBJ2-1; the D gene is possibly TRBD2 (6 bases). CDR3 length: 15 amino acids. Deletions cut 1 base from V and 2 bases from J, with 10 bases between. From germline, CDR1 is SGHRS and CDR2 YFSETQ. The CDR3: CASSLMGGAYNEQFF. The DNA for the CDR3 is TGCGCCAGCAGCTTGATGGGGGGTGCCTACAATGAGCAGTTCTTC.

The rearrangement links TRBV5-1 to TRBJ2-3; 13 positions agree with TRBD2. This CDR3 has 18 amino acids. Germline lookup yields CDR1 SGHRS and CDR2 YFSETQ. With 0 bases clipped from V and 4 bases from J, the junction kept 8 bases outside the gene matches. CDR3 residues: CASSLAGTSGDRPDTQYF. In DNA form, the CDR3 reads TGCGCCAGCAGCTTGGCCGGGACTAGCGGGGACCGCCCAGATACGCAGTATTTT.

The chain couples TRBV18 to TRBJ2-7, with TRBD1 as a possible D gene (6 bases). Germline CDR1 reads KGHSH; CDR2 reads LQKENI. The CDR3 is 12 residues long. The V and J ends lost 6 bases and 5 bases respectively, with 11 bases between them. Written as DNA, the CDR3 is TGTGCCAGCTCCGTCAAGGGGGACGAGCAGTACTTC. Translation gives CASSVKGDEQYF.

The gene calls are TRBV5-1 and TRBJ1-1; maybe TRBD1 (6 bases). The CDR3 covers 14 residues. CDR1 and CDR2 (germline): SGHRS, YFSETQ. Trimming left V 4 bases short and J 5 bases short, with 15 bases between. The chain's CDR3 is CASSSQQGITEAFF. CDR3 nucleotide sequence: TGCGCCAGCAGCAGTCAACAGGGCATAACTGAAGCTTTCTTT.

The chain combines TRBV5-1 with TRBJ2-5, with D possibly matching TRBD2 (5 bases). Trimming removed 4 bases at V and 4 bases at J, with 17 bases between. This CDR3 region has 15 residues. Germline CDR1 reads SGHRS; CDR2 reads YFSETQ. The CDR3 DNA is TGCGCCAGCAGCCCTGGCGTCCGCCGGGGAGAGACCCAGTACTTC. Residues: CASSPGVRRGETQYF.

The chain employs TRBV4-2 and TRBJ2-7; TRBD2 is a possible D gene (6 bases). CDR1 and CDR2 (germline): LGHNA, YNFKEQ. This CDR3 has 15 residues. Trimming removed 1 base at V and 2 bases at J, with 12 bases between. CDR3 sequence (DNA): TGTGCCAGCAGCCAAGGAAGCGGGTGGGCCTACGAGCAGTACTTC. The encoded protein is CASSQGSGWAYEQYF.

This clone was seen a few times. The rearrangement joins TRBV30 to TRBJ1-4; 7 bases match TRBD1. The V gene's germline CDR1 is GTSNPN and CDR2 SVGIG (reference sequence). V trimming: 3 bases; J trimming: 4 bases; junction bases outside the gene matches: 14. The CDR3 length is 17 residues. The CDR3: CAWRGGRGEFFNEKLFF. CDR3 sequence (DNA): TGTGCCTGGAGAGGGGGCAGGGGCGAGTTCTTTAATGAAAAACTGTTTTTT.

V usage is TRBV14 and J usage is TRBJ1-1; D not certain. The germline V gene encodes CDR1 SGHDN and CDR2 FVKESK. The CDR3 extends over 12 amino acids. V was clipped by 5 bases and J by 8 bases, with 12 bases between them. CDR3 sequence reads: CASSGAGGEAFF. CDR3 nucleotides: TGTGCCAGCAGCGGAGCTGGAGGGGAAGCTTTCTTT.